The 4 T cell receptor beta chains reported below all come from one sample, sequenced in a study of T cell repertoires in cytomegalovirus infection. One entry per CDR3 protein results from TCRdb running MiXCR on the reads. The table lists under 200,000 distinct CDR3 sequences, less than 25% of them singletons, with about 25% in the top ten. For these receptors, no antigen is known. Material: CD8+ T cells from cultured PBMCs, obtained from culture after CMV antigen stimulation. The receptor source for this set is a human donor in good health (CMV status not recorded). Some clones in this sample may be carry-over from other donors' samples.

This clonotype was picked up a small number of times. V is TRBV20-1 and J is TRBJ1-2; 8 bases are shared with TRBD1. Germline V gene data show CDR1 as DFQATT and CDR2 as SNEGSKA (reference sequence). The CDR3 spans 13 residues. Trimming at V came to 5 bases and at J to 4 bases, leaving 6 bases not matched to a gene. As DNA, the CDR3 is TGCAGTGCTTCGACAGGGGCAACCTATGGCTACACCTTC. Amino acids: CSASTGATYGYTF.

A note on this clonotype: At one boundary the junction diverges from the germline segment, which might be a read error. This chain joins TRBV7-7 and TRBJ2-6; a possible D gene is TRBD2 (5 bases). Germline loops: CDR1 SSHAT, CDR2 FNYEAQ (reference sequence). CDR3 length: 18 amino acids. DNA for the CDR3: TGTGCTAGCAGCCTAACCCCAATCGGGGTCTCTGGGGCCAACGTCCTGACTTTC. Translated, it gives CASSLTPIGVSGANVLTF.

This clonotype is labeled medium-sized (0.01 to 0.1%). V and J are TRBV24-1 and TRBJ1-2, with TRBD1 identical over 7 bases. The CDR3 has 12 residues. Germline V CDR1 and CDR2: KGHDR, SFDVKD. The junction had 9 bases not matched to a gene; V was cut back by 10 bases and J by 8 bases. CDR3 loop: CATFNRGRGYTF. DNA of the CDR3: TGTGCCACTTTCAACAGGGGAAGAGGCTACACCTTC.

V gene TRBV5-1 combines with J gene TRBJ2-1, with D possibly being TRBD2 (7 bases). The CDR3 totals 17 residues. V dropped 4 bases and J dropped 0 bases, with 17 bases sitting between them. CDR1 and CDR2 from the germline V gene are SGHRS and YFSETQ. CDR3 sequence (DNA): TGCGCCAGCAGCCCGGAGGGCGGGGGCCTCTCCTACAATGAGCAGTTCTTC. This codes for CASSPEGGGLSYNEQFF.